This record looks at one T cell receptor (beta chain) sequence and its context. Measured with immunoSEQ multiplex PCR; TCRdb has only the in-frame clones, and not every one. Among 350,000 to 400,000 clones listed, about 88% were seen once. The sample originates from a study of Ad26.COV2.S vaccination and SARS-CoV-2 variants. At the level of the study: Each vaccinee took Ad26.COV2.S intramuscularly, once or twice 56 days apart.

The CDR3 is 14 amino acids. CDR1 is MNHEY and CDR2 is SVGAGI in the germline V gene. With V trimmed by 6 bases and J by 5 bases, 8 bases remained unmatched. Treatment reported: 19 received Ad26.COV2.S at low or high dose, single or two shots; 5 received placebo; per-sample allocation not given. At day 63 after the first vaccine or placebo injection, samples were drawn. This chain connects TRBV6-5 to TRBJ1-2, with 8 bases fitting TRBD1. This specimen consisted of peripheral blood, obtained in a trial of Ad26.COV2.S vaccine versus placebo. This clonotype originated in a person aged 18 to 65 who received the Ad26.COV2.S COVID-19 vaccine or a placebo. The CDR3 DNA sequence: TGTGCCAGCAGCGTAGGACAGGGAAAGTATGGCTACACCTTC. Translation gives CASSVGQGKYGYTF.